What follows are 18 T cell receptor beta chains derived from one specimen sequenced in a study of T cell responses to AZD1222 COVID-19 vaccine. Data came from immunoSEQ multiplex PCR; TCRdb stores just in-frame clones and leaves some out. The sample yields 150,000 to 200,000 clones, 88% seen once. The specimen was peripheral blood, collected 28 days after the second AZD1222 dose. The source is an adult who received the AZD1222 COVID-19 vaccine.

V and J are TRBV28 and TRBJ1-2; D gene uncertain. There are 13 residues in the CDR3. V dropped 4 bases and J dropped 8 bases, with 14 bases sitting between them. Germline-derived CDR1 and CDR2 are MDHEN and SYDVKM. The CDR3 region has the DNA TGTGCCAGCAGTTCCCGACAAGGAAGCGGCTACACCTTC. Its protein product is CASSSRQGSGYTF.

This chain uses TRBV4-3 with TRBJ1-2, with D maybe TRBD1 (5 bases). V lost 0 bases, J lost 4 bases, and 15 bases lay in between. CDR1 is LGHNA, CDR2 YSLEER, per germline. The CDR3 covers 16 residues. The CDR3 protein is CASSQDAGDSSYGYTF. DNA of the CDR3: TGCGCCAGCAGCCAAGATGCGGGGGATTCGAGCTATGGCTACACCTTC.

The gene calls are TRBV11-3 and TRBJ2-3, with 11 bases lining up with TRBD2. From germline, CDR1 is SGHNT and CDR2 YENEEA. The length of the CDR3 is 17 residues. V lost 5 bases and J lost 2; bases outside the gene matches: 9. CDR3 protein: CASSADTSGGFTDTQYF. The CDR3 nucleotides are TGTGCCAGCAGCGCCGATACTAGCGGGGGATTCACAGATACGCAGTATTTT.

For this clone: Distinct nucleotide sequences in the sample also encode this CDR3. The V call is TRBV6-1, the J call TRBJ1-3, with D possibly TRBD1 on 5 matching bases. Looked up from germline, CDR1 is MNHNS and CDR2 is SASEGT. V lost 3 bases, J lost 3 bases, and 9 bases lay in between. The length of the CDR3 is 14 residues. CDR3 sequence reads: CASSDGAGGNTIYF. In DNA, the CDR3 is TGTGCCAGCAGTGACGGGGCGGGTGGAAACACCATATATTTT.

The chain is built from TRBV20-1 and TRBJ2-2; D remains unclear. Germline-derived CDR1 and CDR2 are DFQATT and SNEGSKA (reference sequence). V lost 3 bases to trimming and J lost 0 bases, with 2 bases between them. The CDR3 runs to 12 residues. Here the CDR3 reads CSASSNTGELFF. CDR3 nucleotides: TGCAGTGCTAGTTCGAACACCGGGGAGCTGTTTTTT.

The V call is TRBV6-6, the J call TRBJ1-2; 7 positions agree with TRBD1. CDR3 size: 14 residues. The germline CDR1 and CDR2 sequences are MNHNY and SVGAGI (reference sequence). After removal of 7 bases from V and 4 bases from J, the junction contained 9 bases not matched to a gene. The CDR3 coding sequence is TGTGCCAGCACCTTGACAGGGAGCGCCTATGGCTACACCTTC. It encodes CASTLTGSAYGYTF.

The V and J genes are TRBV29-1 and TRBJ1-1; TRBD1 aligns across 7 bases. This CDR3 comprises 13 residues. The V segment lost 6 bases and the J segment 1 base; nucleotides outside the gene matches: 5. Looked up from germline, CDR1 is SQVTM and CDR2 is ANQGSEA. CDR3 in DNA: TGCAGCGTCCGCGGACAGGCGAACACTGAAGCTTTCTTT. Amino acids: CSVRGQANTEAFF.

This clone is a singleton in its sample. The gene calls are TRBV12-3 or TRBV12-4 and TRBJ1-3; D might be TRBD1 (5 bases). The CDR3 sequence is 13 residues long. Trimming cost V 7 bases and J 3 bases, with 10 bases left between them. The CDR3 region has the DNA TGTGCCAGCACCGTCAGGGTTGGAAACACCATATATTTT. Its protein is CASTVRVGNTIYF.

This rearrangement joins TRBV10-2 to TRBJ2-7, with D possibly being TRBD1 (6 bases). The CDR3 contains 15 residues. CDR1 and CDR2 (germline): WSHSY, SAAADI. The V and J ends lost 0 bases and 3 bases respectively, with 12 bases between them. CDR3 DNA: TGCGCCAGCAGTGAGTCAATGAGGGGGTTCTACGAGCAGTACTTC. It encodes CASSESMRGFYEQYF.

The chain recombines TRBV6-1 with TRBJ1-1; tentatively, D is TRBD1 (5 bases). V was cut by 2 bases and J by 2 bases, with 15 bases left in between. Germline CDR1 MNHNS, CDR2 SASEGT. CDR3 length: 16 amino acids. The CDR3, as DNA: TGTGCCAGCAGTGAACTGACGGGACGGGCAAACACTGAAGCTTTCTTT. Its protein product is CASSELTGRANTEAFF.

V usage is TRBV18 and J usage is TRBJ1-1; no clear D. CDR1 is KGHSH, CDR2 LQKENI, per germline. Between the trimmed V and J ends, which lost 3 bases and 14 bases, there was a span of 22 bases. The CDR3 totals 14 residues. The CDR3 reads CASSPLTSGSVLFF. DNA of the CDR3: TGTGCCAGCTCACCGTTAACCTCGGGAAGTGTGTTATTCTTT.

The chain is built from TRBV2 and TRBJ1-5; perhaps TRBD1 as D (6 bases). Deletions cut 6 bases from V and 6 bases from J, with 12 bases between. In germline, CDR1 is SNHLY, CDR2 FYNNEI. This CDR3 is 13 amino acids long. CDR3 amino acids: CASRYTGFQPQHF. The CDR3, as DNA: TGTGCCAGCAGATACACAGGGTTTCAGCCCCAGCATTTT.

This chain connects TRBV28 to TRBJ1-1, with a tentative D call TRBD1 (6 bases). From germline, CDR1 is MDHEN and CDR2 SYDVKM. V dropped 5 bases and J dropped 5 bases, with 15 bases sitting between them. This CDR3 region has 14 residues. CDR3 residues: CASSNSDRRTEAFF. The CDR3 region has the DNA TGTGCCAGCAGTAATTCGGACAGAAGGACTGAAGCTTTCTTT.

The chain couples TRBV2 to TRBJ2-5; 8 bases match TRBD2. The CDR3 covers 17 residues. J gave up 6 bases and V 0 bases, and 12 bases lay outside the gene matches. CDR1 is SNHLY, CDR2 FYNNEI, per germline. The CDR3 loop is CASSEAGGTSVVQTQYF. For the CDR3, the DNA is TGTGCCAGCAGTGAAGCCGGAGGGACTAGTGTGGTACAGACCCAGTACTTC.

The rearrangement uses TRBV6-5 and TRBJ2-7; TRBD1 matches 9 bases. V lost 8 bases, J lost 4 bases, and 6 bases stayed unmatched. The CDR3 runs to 13 residues. The germline V gene encodes CDR1 MNHEY and CDR2 SVGAGI. CDR3 sequence reads: CASVPGQGYEQYF. The CDR3 DNA follows: TGTGCCAGCGTTCCCGGACAGGGGTACGAGCAGTACTTC.

The rearrangement links TRBV28 to TRBJ2-7, with a tentative D call TRBD1 (6 bases). Germline V gives CDR1 MDHEN, CDR2 SYDVKM. The V gene lost 3 bases and the J gene lost 3 bases, with 15 bases spanning the gap. The CDR3 has 15 amino acids. The CDR3: CASSFEPDRFYEQYF. The CDR3 DNA follows: TGTGCCAGCAGTTTTGAACCCGACAGGTTCTACGAGCAGTACTTC.

The chain is built from TRBV9 and TRBJ1-6, with 8 nucleotides matching TRBD1. The V gene end was trimmed by 0 bases and the J gene end by 10 bases; junction bases not matched to a gene: 3. Germline loops: CDR1 SGDLS, CDR2 YYNGEE. The CDR3 totals 14 residues. The CDR3 reads CASSVGQGLSPLHF. As DNA, the CDR3 is TGTGCCAGCAGCGTAGGACAGGGGCTCTCACCCCTCCACTTT.

This sequence joins TRBV5-1 and TRBJ2-5; TRBD2 is a possible D gene (6 bases). The CDR3 loop spans 15 amino acids. Germline assignment: CDR1 SGHRS and CDR2 YFSETQ. The V gene lost 0 bases and the J gene lost 5 bases, with 14 bases spanning the gap. CDR3 in DNA: TGCGCCAGCAGCTTGGCCGGTGCGGGGACGGAGACCCAGTACTTC. The encoded protein is CASSLAGAGTETQYF.